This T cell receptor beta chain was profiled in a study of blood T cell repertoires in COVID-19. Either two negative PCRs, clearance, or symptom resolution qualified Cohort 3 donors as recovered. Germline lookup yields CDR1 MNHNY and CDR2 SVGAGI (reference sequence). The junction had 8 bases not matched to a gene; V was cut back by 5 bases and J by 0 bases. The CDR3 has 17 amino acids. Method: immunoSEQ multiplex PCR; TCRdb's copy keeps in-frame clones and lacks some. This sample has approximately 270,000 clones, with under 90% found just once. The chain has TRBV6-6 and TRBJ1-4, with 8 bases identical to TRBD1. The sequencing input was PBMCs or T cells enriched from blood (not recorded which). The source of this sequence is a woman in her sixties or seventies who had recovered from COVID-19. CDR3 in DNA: TGTGCCAGCAGTCCAGGACAGGGCCCATCAACTAATGAAAAACTGTTTTTT. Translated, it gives CASSPGQGPSTNEKLFF.